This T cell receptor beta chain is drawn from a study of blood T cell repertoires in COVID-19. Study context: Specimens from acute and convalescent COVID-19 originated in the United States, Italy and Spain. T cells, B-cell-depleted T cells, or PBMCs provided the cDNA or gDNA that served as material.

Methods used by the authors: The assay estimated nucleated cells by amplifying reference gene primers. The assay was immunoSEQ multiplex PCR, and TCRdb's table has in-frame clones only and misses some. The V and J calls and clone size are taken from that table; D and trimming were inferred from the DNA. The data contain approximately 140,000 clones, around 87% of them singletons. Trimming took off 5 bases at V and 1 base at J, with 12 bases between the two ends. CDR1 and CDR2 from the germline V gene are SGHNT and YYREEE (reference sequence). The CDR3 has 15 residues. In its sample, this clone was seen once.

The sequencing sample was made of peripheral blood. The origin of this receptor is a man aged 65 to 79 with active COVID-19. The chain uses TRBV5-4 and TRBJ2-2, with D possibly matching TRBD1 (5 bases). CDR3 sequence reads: CASSLSTGNTGELFF. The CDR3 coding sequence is TGTGCCAGCAGTTTAAGCACAGGGAACACCGGGGAGCTGTTTTTT.